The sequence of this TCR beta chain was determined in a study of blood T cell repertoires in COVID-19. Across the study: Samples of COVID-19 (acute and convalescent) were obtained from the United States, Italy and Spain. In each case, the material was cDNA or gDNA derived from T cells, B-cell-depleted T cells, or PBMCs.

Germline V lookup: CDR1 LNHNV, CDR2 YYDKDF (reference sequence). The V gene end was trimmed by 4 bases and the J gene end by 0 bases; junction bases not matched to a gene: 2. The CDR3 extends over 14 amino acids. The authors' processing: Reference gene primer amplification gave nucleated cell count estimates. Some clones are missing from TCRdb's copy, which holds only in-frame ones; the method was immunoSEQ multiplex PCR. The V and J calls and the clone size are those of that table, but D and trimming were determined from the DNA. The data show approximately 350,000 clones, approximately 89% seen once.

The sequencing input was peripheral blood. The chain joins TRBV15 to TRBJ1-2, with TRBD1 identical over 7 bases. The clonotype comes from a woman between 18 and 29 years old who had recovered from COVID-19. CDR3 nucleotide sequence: TGTGCCACCAGCAAGGGACAGACTAACTATGGCTACACCTTC. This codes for CATSKGQTNYGYTF.